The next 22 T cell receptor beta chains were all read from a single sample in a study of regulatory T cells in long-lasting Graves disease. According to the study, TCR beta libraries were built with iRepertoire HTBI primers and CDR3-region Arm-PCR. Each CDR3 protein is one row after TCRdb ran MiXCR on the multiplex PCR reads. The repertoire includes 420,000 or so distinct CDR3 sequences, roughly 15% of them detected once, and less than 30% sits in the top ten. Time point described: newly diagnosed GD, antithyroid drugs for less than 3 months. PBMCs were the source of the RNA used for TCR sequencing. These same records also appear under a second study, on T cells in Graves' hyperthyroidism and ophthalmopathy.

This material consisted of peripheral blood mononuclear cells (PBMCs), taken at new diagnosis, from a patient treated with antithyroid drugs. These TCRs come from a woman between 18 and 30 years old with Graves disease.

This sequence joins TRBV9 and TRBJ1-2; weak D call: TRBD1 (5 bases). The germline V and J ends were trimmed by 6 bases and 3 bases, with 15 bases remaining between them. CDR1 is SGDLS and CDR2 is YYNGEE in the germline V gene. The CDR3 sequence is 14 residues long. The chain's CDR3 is CASTVAGRHYGYTF. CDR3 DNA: TGTGCCAGCACCGTCGCGGGGCGTCACTATGGCTACACCTTC.

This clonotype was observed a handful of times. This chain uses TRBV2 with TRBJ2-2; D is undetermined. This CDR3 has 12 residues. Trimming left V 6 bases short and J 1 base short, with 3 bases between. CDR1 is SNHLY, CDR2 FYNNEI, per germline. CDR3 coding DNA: TGTGCCAGCAGAATGAACACCGGGGAGCTGTTTTTT. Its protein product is CASRMNTGELFF.

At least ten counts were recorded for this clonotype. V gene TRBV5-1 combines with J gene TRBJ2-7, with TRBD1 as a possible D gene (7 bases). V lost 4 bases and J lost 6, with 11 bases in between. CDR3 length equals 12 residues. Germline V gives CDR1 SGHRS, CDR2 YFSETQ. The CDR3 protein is CASSQGGGEQYF. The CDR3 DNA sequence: TGCGCCAGCAGCCAGGGGGGTGGCGAGCAGTACTTC.

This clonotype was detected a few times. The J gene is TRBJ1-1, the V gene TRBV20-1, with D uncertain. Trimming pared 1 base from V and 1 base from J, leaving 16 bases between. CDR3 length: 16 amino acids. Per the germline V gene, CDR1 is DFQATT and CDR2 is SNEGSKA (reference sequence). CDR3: CSARVGRDSGNTEAFF. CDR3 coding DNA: TGCAGTGCTAGAGTGGGTCGAGATTCGGGGAACACTGAAGCTTTCTTT.

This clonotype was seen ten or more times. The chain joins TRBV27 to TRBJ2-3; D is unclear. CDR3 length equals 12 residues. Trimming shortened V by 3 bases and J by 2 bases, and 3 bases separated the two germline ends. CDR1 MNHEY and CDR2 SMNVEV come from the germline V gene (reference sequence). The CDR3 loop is CASSFNTDTQYF. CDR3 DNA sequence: TGTGCCAGCAGTTTTAACACAGATACGCAGTATTTT.

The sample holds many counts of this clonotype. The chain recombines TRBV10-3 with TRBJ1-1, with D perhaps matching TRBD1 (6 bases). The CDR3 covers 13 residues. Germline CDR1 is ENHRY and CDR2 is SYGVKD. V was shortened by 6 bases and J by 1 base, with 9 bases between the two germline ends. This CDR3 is CAIRDSWNTEAFF. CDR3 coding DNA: TGTGCCATCAGGGACAGCTGGAACACTGAAGCTTTCTTT.

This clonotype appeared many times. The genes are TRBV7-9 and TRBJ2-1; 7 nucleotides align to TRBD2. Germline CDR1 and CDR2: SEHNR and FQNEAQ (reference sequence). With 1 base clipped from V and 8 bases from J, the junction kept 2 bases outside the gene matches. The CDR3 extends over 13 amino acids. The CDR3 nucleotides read TGTGCCAGCAGCTTAGATGCGGGGGATGAGCAGTTCTTC. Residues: CASSLDAGDEQFF.

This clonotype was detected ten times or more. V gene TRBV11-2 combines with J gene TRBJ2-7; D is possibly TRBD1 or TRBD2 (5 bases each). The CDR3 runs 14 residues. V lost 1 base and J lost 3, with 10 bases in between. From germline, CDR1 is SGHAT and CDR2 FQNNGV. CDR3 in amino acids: CASSLAGRIYEQYF. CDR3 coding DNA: TGTGCCAGCAGCTTAGCAGGGAGAATCTACGAGCAGTACTTC.

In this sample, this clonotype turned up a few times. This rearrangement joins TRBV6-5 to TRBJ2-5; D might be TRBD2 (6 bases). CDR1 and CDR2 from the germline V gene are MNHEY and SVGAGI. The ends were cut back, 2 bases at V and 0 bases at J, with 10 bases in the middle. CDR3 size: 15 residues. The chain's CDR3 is CASSYAAGNQETQYF. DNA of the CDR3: TGTGCCAGCAGTTACGCGGCGGGAAACCAAGAGACCCAGTACTTC.

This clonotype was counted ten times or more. This CDR3 is CASSFLFREDSYEQYF. CDR3 coding DNA: TGTGCCAGCAGCTTTCTTTTTCGCGAAGACTCCTACGAGCAGTACTTC. The chain carries TRBV5-8 and TRBJ2-7; D is unclear. The V end was cut by 2 bases, the J end by 0 bases, with 15 bases between. CDR3 length equals 16 residues. Looked up from germline, CDR1 is SGHTS and CDR2 is YDEGEE.

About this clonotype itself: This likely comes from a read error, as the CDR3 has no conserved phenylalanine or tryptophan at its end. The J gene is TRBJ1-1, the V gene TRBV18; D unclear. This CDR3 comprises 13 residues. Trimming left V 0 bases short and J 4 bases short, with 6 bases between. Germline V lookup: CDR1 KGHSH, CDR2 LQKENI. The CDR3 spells CASSPPASTEAFS. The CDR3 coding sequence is TGTGCCAGCTCACCACCTGCCTCCACTGAAGCTTTCTCT.

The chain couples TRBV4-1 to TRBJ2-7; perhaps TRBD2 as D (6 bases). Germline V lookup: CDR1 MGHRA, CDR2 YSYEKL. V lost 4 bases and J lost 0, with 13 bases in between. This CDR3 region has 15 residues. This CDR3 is CASSPGDLSSYEQYF. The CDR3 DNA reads TGCGCCAGCAGCCCCGGGGACTTAAGCTCCTACGAGCAGTACTTC.

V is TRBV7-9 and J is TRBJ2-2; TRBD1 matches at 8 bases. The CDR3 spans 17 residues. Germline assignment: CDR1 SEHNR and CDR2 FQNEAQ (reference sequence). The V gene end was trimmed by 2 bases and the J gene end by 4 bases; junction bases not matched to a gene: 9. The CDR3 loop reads CASSLPTGGRGTGELFF. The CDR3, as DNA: TGTGCCAGCAGCTTACCTACAGGGGGTCGGGGCACCGGGGAGCTGTTTTTT.

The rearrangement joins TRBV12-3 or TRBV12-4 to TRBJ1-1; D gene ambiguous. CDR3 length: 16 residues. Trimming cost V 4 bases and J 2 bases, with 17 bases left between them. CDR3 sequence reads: CASSSSLGIKNTEAFF. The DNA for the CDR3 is TGTGCCAGCAGTTCATCTTTGGGGATCAAAAACACTGAAGCTTTCTTT.

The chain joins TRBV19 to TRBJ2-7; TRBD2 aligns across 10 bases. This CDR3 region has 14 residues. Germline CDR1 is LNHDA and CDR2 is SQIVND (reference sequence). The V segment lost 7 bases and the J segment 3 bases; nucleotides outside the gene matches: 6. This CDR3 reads CASTGLADYYEQYF. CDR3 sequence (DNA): TGTGCCAGTACAGGACTAGCGGACTACTACGAGCAGTACTTC.

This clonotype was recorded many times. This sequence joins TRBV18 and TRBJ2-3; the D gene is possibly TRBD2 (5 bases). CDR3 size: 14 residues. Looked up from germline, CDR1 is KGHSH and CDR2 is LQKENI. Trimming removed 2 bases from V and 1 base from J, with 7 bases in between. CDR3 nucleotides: TGTGCCAGCTCACCAAAAGCGGGCACAGATACGCAGTATTTT. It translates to CASSPKAGTDTQYF.

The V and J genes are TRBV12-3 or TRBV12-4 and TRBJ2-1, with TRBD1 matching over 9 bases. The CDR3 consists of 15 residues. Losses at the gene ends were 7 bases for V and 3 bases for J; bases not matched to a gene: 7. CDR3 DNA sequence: TGTGCCAGCACCCTGACAGGGGGTCGCTACAATGAGCAGTTCTTC. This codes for CASTLTGGRYNEQFF.

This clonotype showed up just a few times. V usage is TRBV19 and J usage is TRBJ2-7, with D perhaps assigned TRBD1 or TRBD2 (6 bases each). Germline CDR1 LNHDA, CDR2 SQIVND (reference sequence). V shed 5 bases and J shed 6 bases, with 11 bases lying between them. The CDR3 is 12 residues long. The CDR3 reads CASSAGDFEQYF. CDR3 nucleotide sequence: TGTGCCAGTAGTGCAGGGGACTTCGAGCAGTACTTC. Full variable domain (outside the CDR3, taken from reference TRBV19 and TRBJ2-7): DGGITQSPKYLFRKEGQNVTLSCEQNLNHDAMYWYRQDPGQGLRLIYYSQIVNDFQKGDIAEGYSVSREKKESFPLTVTSAQKNPTAFYLCASSAGDFEQYFGPGTRLTVT.

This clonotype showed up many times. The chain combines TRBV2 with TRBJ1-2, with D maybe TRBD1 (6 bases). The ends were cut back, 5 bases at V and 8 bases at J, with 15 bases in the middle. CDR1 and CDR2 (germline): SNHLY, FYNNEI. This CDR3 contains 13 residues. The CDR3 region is CASSSGYRDGYTF. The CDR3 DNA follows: TGTGCCAGCAGTAGTGGATACAGGGACGGCTACACCTTC.

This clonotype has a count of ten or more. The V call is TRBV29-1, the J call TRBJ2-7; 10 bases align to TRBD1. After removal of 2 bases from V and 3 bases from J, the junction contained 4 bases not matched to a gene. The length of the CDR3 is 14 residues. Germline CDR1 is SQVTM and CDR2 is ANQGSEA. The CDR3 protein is CSVESWDRGYEQYF. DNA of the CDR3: TGCAGCGTTGAAAGTTGGGACAGGGGCTACGAGCAGTACTTC.

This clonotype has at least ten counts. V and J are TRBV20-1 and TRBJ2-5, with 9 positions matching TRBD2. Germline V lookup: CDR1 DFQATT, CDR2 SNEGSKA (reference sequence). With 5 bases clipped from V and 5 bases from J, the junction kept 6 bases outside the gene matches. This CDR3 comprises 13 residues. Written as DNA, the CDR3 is TGCAGTGCTGGGCTAGCGGGACGTGAGACCCAGTACTTC. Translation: CSAGLAGRETQYF.

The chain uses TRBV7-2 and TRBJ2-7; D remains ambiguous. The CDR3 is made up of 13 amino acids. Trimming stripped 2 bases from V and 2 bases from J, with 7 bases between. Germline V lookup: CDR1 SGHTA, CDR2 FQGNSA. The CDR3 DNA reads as TGTGCCAGCAGCTTAATGAACCCCTACGAGCAGTACTTC. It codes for CASSLMNPYEQYF.